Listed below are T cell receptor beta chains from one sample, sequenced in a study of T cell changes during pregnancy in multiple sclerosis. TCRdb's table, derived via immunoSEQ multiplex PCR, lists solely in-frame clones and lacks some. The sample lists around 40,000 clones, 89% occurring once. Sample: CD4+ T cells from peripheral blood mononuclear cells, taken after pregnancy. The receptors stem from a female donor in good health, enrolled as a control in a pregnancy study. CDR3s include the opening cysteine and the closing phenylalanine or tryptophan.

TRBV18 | CASSPLDKPYQETQYF
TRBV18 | CASSPSATDQETQYF
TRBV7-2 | CASSLGEGALYGYTF
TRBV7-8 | CASSVRGGQPGNTIYF
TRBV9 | CASSEGGESGREKLFF
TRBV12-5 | CASARGYEQYF
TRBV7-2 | CASSYPRGQSYEQYF
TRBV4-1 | CASSPTSGGTYEQYF
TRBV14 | CASSQGGPGSYNSPLHF
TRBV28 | CASSTVTELYEQYF
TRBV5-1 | CASSLDTSSTDTQYF
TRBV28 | CASSFGLINIQYF
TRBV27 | CASKSGGLVRYGYTF
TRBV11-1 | CASSTSGGSYNEQFF
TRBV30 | CAWSLRRGNSNQPQHF
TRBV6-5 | CASSYWTGRNEQYF
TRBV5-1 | CASSLVQGGNTIYF
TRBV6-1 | CASSEGVGAQGYTF
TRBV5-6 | CASSPPGTQGNTIYF
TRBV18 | CASSPGLNQETQYF
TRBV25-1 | CASRGGFPNEKLFF
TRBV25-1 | CASTPRRGGRGTDTQYF
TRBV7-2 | CASSPPPGMYEQFF
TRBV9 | CASSTGSSYGYTF
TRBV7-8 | CASSLRGRTLSSPLHF
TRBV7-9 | CASSLAHSYGYTF
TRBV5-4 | CASSPGPGTQYF
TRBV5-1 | CASSLTGMGGNTIYF
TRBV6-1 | CASRLAGGPVEQFF
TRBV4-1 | CASSHGRGSLNSPLHF
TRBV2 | CASSERGLAGGKETQYF
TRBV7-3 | CASSTSGSSTEQFF
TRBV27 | CASRGQGQETQYF
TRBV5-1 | CASQVGQANTGELFF
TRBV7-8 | CASSFLAVGETQYF
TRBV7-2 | CASSSRQGMNTEAFF
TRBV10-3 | CAISDGADTQYF
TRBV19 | CASSTSTRGGQPQHF
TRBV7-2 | CASSFGGLRGNSPLHF
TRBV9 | CASSVSRGSPETQYF
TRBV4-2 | CASSKTGDYGYTF
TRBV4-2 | CASSQGGPSETQYF
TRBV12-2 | CASRPIDWGCNTGELFF
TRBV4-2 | CASSQGSGGALEQFF
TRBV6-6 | CASSYSGGNYGYTF
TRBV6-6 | CASSRTQGAQETQYF
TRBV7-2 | CASSLSTSGGTTDTQYF
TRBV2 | CASSEGLAGNTDTQYF
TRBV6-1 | CASSESLGGIVGDTQYF
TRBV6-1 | CASSSGNHGYTF
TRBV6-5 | CASTTSGGLEETQYF
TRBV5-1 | CASSSTQGGQPQHF
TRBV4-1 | CASSQGQGLPIYF
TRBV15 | CATSTGQGEVTEAFF
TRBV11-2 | CASSARTGPNQPQHF
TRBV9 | CASSASQNNSPLHF
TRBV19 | CASSITGTGSGDYGYTF
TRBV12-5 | CASGLRKARNTEAFF
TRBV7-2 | CASSPGHDQETQYF